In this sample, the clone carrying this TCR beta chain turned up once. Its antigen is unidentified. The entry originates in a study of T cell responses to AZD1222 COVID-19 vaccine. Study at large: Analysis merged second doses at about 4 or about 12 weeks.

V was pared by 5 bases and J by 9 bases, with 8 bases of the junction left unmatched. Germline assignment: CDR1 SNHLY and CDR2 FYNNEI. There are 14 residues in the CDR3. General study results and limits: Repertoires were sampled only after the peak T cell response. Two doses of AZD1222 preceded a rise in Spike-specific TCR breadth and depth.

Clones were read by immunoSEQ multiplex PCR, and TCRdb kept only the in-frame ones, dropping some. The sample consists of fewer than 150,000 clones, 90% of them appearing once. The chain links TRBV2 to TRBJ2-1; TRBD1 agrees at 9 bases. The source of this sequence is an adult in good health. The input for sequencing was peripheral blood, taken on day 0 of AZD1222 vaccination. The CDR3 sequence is CASSMGGTGIEQFF. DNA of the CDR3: TGTGCCAGCAGTATGGGGGGGACAGGGATTGAGCAGTTCTTC. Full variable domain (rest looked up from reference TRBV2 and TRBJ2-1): EPEVTQTPSHQVTQMGQEVILRCVPISNHLYFYWYRQILGQKVEFLVSFYNNEISEKSEIFDDQFSVERPDGSNFTLKIRSTKLEDSAMYFCASSMGGTGIEQFFGPGTRLTVL.